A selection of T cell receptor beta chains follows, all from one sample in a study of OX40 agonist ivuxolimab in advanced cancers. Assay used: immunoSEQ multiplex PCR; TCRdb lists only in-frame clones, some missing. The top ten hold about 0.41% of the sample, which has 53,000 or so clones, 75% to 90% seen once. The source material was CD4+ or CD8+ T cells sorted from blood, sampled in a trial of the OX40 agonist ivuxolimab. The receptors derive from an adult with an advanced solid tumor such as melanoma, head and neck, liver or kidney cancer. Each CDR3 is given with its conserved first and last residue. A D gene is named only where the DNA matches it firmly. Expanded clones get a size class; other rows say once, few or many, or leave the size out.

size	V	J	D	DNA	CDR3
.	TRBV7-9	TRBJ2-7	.	TGTGCCAGCAGCTTAACGGGAGACGAGCAGTACTTC	CASSLTGDEQYF
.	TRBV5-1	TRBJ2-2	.	TGCGCCAGCAGCCCAGGTGGCCTGAACACCGGGGAGCTGTTTTTT	CASSPGGLNTGELFF
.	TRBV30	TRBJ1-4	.	TGTGCCTGGAGCGATGTCAGCGCAGGGACGCCTAATGAAAAACTGTTTTTT	CAWSDVSAGTPNEKLFF
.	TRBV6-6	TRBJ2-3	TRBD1	TGTGCCAGCAGCACAGGACAGGGTGCTACCACAGATACGCAGTATTTT	CASSTGQGATTDTQYF
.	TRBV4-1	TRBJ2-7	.	TGCGCCAGCAGCCAATCCCCGACAGTCTACGAGCAGTACTTC	CASSQSPTVYEQYF
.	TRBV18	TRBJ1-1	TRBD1	TGTGCCAGCTCCCCTCCAGGGGGTAGAGGCACTGAAGCTTTCTTT	CASSPPGGRGTEAFF
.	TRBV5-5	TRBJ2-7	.	TGTGCCAGCAGCTTGGTCCCGAGTCTTTACGAGCAGTACTTC	CASSLVPSLYEQYF
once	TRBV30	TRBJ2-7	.	TGTGCCTGGAGTGGACAAGGCCTCACCTACGAGCAGTACTTC	CAWSGQGLTYEQYF
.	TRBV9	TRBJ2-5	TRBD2	TGTGCCAGCAGCGTCGGACTAGATTCAGAGACCCAGTACTTC	CASSVGLDSETQYF
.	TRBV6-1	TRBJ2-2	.	TGTGCCAGCAGTGAAGGGGTGTTCTATACCGGGGAGCTGTTTTTT	CASSEGVFYTGELFF
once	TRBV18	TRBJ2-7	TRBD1	TGTGCCAGCTCACCGCCACAGGGGGCCTACTACGAGCAGTACTTC	CASSPPQGAYYEQYF
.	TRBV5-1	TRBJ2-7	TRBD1	TGCGCCAGCAGCTTTGGGGACAGGGGTTCCTACGAGCAGTACTTC	CASSFGDRGSYEQYF
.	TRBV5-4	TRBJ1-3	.	TGTGCCAGCAGCTTGGAGCCAGGGGCTGGAAACACCATATATTTT	CASSLEPGAGNTIYF
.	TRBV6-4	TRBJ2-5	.	TGTGCCAGCAGTGACTTGCAGGGACAGACCCAGTACTTC	CASSDLQGQTQYF
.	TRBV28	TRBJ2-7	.	TGTGCCAGCAGTTTGCCGGAGGAGCAGTACTTC	CASSLPEEQYF
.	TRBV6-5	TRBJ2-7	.	TGTGCCAGCAGAGACAGAGCCTACGAGCAGTACTTC	CASRDRAYEQYF